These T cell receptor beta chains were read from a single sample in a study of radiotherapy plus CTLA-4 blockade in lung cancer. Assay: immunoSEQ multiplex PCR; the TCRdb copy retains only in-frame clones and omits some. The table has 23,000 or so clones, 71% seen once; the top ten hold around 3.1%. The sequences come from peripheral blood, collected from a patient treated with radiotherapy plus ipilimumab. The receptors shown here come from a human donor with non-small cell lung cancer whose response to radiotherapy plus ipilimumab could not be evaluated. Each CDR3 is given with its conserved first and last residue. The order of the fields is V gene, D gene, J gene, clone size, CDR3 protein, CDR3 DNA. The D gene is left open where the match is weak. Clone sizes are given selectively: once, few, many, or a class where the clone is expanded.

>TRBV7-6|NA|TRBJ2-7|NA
CASSLGPDLTYEQYF
TGTGCCAGCAGCTTAGGTCCAGACTTGACCTACGAGCAGTACTTC
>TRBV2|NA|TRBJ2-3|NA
CASSEFITDTQYF
TGTGCCAGCAGTGAATTCATCACAGATACGCAGTATTTT
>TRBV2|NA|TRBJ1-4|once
CASRKQGATNEKLFF
TGTGCCAGCAGGAAACAGGGTGCAACTAATGAAAAACTGTTTTTT
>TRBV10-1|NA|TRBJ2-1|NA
CASSSDIWVEQFF
TGCGCCAGCAGTTCGGACATCTGGGTTGAGCAGTTCTTC
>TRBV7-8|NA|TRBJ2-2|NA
CASSMTVNTGELFF
TGTGCCAGCAGTATGACAGTGAACACCGGGGAGCTGTTTTTT
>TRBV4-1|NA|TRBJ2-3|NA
CASSQIQGGKDTQYF
TGCGCCAGCAGCCAGATACAGGGGGGGAAGGACACGCAGTATTTT
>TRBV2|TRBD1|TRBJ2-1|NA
CASSTQGYEQFF
TGTGCCAGCAGTACACAGGGGTATGAGCAGTTCTTC
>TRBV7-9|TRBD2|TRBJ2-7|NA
CASSLRNRDYHYEQYF
TGTGCCAGCAGTCTACGAAACCGGGACTATCATTACGAGCAGTACTTC
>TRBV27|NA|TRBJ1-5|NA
CASSFSGGQPQHF
TGTGCCAGCAGTTTCTCGGGGGGACAGCCCCAGCATTTT
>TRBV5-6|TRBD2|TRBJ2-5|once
CASSLAGVETQYF
TGTGCCAGCAGCCTAGCGGGAGTAGAGACCCAGTACTTC
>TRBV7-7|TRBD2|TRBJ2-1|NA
CASSPTSGGSSEQFF
TGTGCTAGCAGCCCAACTAGCGGGGGATCGTCTGAGCAGTTCTTC
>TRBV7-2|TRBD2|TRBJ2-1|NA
CASSLAVAGWTEQFF
TGTGCCAGCAGCTTAGCGGTAGCGGGTTGGACTGAGCAGTTCTTC
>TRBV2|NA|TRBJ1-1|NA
CASSERGLTSNTEAFF
TGTGCCAGCAGTGAGCGAGGTCTTACATCAAACACTGAAGCTTTCTTT
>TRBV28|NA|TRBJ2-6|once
CASCRGRALNVLTF
TGTGCCAGCTGTCGCGGCAGGGCCCTAAACGTCCTGACTTTC
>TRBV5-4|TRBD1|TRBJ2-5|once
CASSPDGTGDQETQYF
TGTGCCAGCAGCCCGGATGGGACAGGAGATCAAGAGACCCAGTACTTC
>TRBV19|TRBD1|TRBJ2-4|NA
CASSIEATGGGYIQYF
TGTGCCAGTAGTATAGAGGCGACAGGGGGTGGATACATTCAGTACTTC
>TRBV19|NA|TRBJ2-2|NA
CASSASSGELFF
TGTGCCAGTAGTGCTAGCTCCGGGGAGCTGTTTTTT
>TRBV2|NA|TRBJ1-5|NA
CASIGSAGVNQPQHF
TGTGCCAGCATCGGGTCAGCAGGGGTAAATCAGCCCCAGCATTTT
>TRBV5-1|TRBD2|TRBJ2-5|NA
CASSLFSASGSQETQYF
TGCGCCAGCAGCTTGTTCTCGGCTAGCGGGAGCCAAGAGACCCAGTACTTC
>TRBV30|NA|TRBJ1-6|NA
CASFGGASQNSPLHF
TGTGCCTCTTTTGGGGGGGCCAGCCAAAATTCACCCCTCCACTTT
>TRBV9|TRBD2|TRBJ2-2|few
CASSWGGTGELFF
TGTGCCAGCAGCTGGGGAGGGACCGGGGAGCTGTTTTTT
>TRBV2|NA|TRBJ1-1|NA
CASKTEGRFTEAFF
TGTGCCAGCAAAACAGAGGGGAGGTTCACTGAAGCTTTCTTT
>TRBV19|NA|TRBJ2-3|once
CETGRHTDTQYF
TGTGAGACCGGGAGACACACAGATACGCAGTATTTT
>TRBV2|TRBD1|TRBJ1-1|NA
CASIPPGTGAPNTEAFF
TGTGCCAGCATTCCCCCTGGGACAGGGGCCCCGAACACTGAAGCTTTCTTT
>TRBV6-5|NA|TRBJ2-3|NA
CASRRDRGITDTQYF
TGTGCCAGCAGGCGAGACCGAGGTATCACAGATACGCAGTATTTT
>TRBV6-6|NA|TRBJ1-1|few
CASSYLRNTEAFF
TGTGCCAGCAGTTACTTGAGGAACACTGAAGCTTTCTTT
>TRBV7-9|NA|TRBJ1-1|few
CASSPYGGGEAFF
TGTGCCAGCAGCCCTTACGGGGGGGGTGAAGCTTTCTTT
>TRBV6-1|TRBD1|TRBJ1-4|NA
CASSQTGTGGEKLFF
TGTGCCAGCAGTCAAACCGGGACAGGGGGTGAAAAACTGTTTTTT
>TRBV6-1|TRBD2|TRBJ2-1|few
CASSRREWSYNEQFF
TGTGCCAGCAGTCGGCGGGAGTGGTCCTACAATGAGCAGTTCTTC
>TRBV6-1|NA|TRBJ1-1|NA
CATSTRVSTEAFF
TGTGCCACCTCAACGAGGGTGTCCACTGAAGCTTTCTTT
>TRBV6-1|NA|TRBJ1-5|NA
CASSEAGSGNQPQHF
TGTGCCAGCAGTGAAGCCGGGTCGGGAAATCAGCCCCAGCATTTT